Described below is a single TCR beta chain sequence and its context. This clonotype was picked up many times. Its recognized antigen is unknown. The record has no base qualities; no much larger clone is one base away. Via the germline V gene, CDR1 is MNHNS and CDR2 SASEGT. Deletion took 6 bases off V and 10 bases off J, with a span of 16 bases between the germline ends. The CDR3 sequence holds 13 residues, the cysteine and phenylalanine included. The entry retains the CDR3 DNA only, 39 bases that are in frame from base 1. Explained via the paper, the treatment or condition label denotes: allogeneic hematopoietic cell transplantation with graft depleted of TCRalphabeta T cells and CD19 B cells. Transplant recipients were children who received TCRalphabeta/CD19-depleted allogeneic hematopoietic cell grafts. The data were obtained in a study of T-cell reconstitution after alpha-beta-depleted transplantation in children (dated by TCRdb to about 2016). Study-wide context: Using TCR repertoire profiling, the study followed T-cell immune reconstitution in a quantitative way in children after TCRalphabeta/CD19-depleted allogeneic hematopoietic cell transplantation. What the authors observed across the whole study: In some patients, the high TCRbeta diversity seen at day 60 was put down to recipient T cells and intrathymic progenitors that had survived conditioning. The apparently early alphabetaT-cell count recovery about two months after transplant was reportedly dependent on only several hundred rapidly expanded clones derived from non-depleted graft cells. The frequencies of hyperexpanded clones fell over the following months, and after one year, T-cell counts and TCRbeta diversity were mostly attributed to newly produced T cells.

Receptors were amplified or captured by PCR. The sequencer listed for this sample is Illumina HiSeq 2500. To normalize quantification of the TCRbeta repertoire, the TCR libraries were built with molecular barcoding that relied on unique molecular identifiers. The public reads were reprocessed in TCRdb via fastp at Q25 and MiXCR, keeping in-frame beta chains. Each CDR3 protein appears once, grouped with its most common genes and DNA. This sample is represented by about 260,000 distinct CDR3 sequences; 11% of them were singletons. Around 20% of the sample is in the top ten clones. The receptor's source is a male patient between 2 and 10 years old who had a stem cell transplant for chronic granulomatous disease, so the T cells may come from the graft donor. The chain uses TRBV6-1 and TRBJ1-5; D gene: possibly TRBD1, on 6 matching bases. Here the sequenced sample was peripheral blood, taken 180 days after TCRalphabeta/CD19-depleted stem cell transplant. The DNA sequence is as follows: TGTGCCAGCAGCCAACAGGGTGGAGGACCCCAGCATTTT. Its product reads: CASSQQGGGPQHF.